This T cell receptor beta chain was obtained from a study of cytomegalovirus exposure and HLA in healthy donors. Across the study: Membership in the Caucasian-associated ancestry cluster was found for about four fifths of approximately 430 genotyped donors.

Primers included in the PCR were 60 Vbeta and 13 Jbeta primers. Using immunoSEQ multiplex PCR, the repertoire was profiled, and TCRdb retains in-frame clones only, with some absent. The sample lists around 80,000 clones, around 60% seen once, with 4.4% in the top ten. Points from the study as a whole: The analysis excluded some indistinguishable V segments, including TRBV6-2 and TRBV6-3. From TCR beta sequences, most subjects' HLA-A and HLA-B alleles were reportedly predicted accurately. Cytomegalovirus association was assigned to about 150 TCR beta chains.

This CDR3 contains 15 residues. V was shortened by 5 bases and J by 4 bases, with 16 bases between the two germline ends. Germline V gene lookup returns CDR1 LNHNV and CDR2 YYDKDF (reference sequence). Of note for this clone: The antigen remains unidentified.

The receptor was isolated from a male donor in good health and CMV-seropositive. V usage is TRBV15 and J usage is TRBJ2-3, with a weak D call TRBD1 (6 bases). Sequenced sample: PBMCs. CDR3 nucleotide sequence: TGTGCCACCAGCGGTACAGGGCGGTGGGCAGATACGCAGTATTTT. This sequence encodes CATSGTGRWADTQYF.